Listed below are T cell receptor beta chains from one sample, sequenced in a study of long-term antiretroviral therapy in people with HIV. Assay: immunoSEQ multiplex PCR; the TCRdb copy retains only in-frame clones and omits some. Of about 39,000 clones in the sample, about nine tenths were seen once. The source material was unsorted PBMCs, sampled 1.2 years after starting antiretroviral therapy. The source is a woman in her forties or fifties with HIV. Both conserved end residues are trimmed from each CDR3. Part of the rows lack a size; the others show once, few, many or a class for expanded clones.

size | V | CDR3
- | TRBV10-3 | AASTGGSSYNEQF
- | TRBV2 | ASSDPPPANTDTQY
- | TRBV7-6 | ASSLRGGDTGELF
few | TRBV6-5 | ASSSTQNSPLH
- | TRBV27 | ASSLVRLDTQY
- | TRBV5-1 | ASSLEDRTRNEQF
- | TRBV6-4 | ASSEGLAGGTDTQY
- | TRBV7-2 | ASSLDRAERQY
- | TRBV18 | ASSPLEKGGYT
- | TRBV10-3 | AISPDRDVNTIY
- | TRBV11-2 | ASSLVTGEQY
- | TRBV20-1 | SARMNTEAF
- | TRBV15 | ATSRADRPNEKLF
- | TRBV11-3 | ASSSDRGRNTGELF
- | TRBV5-8 | ASRDRESQPQH
- | TRBV9 | ASSLGGNLDGYT
- | TRBV30 | ALRDTYEQY
- | TRBV19 | ASSITGGNTEAF
- | TRBV7-8 | ASSLQQETQY
- | TRBV27 | ATMFTGARGVNYGYT
- | TRBV5-1 | ASSFSLVLRQETQY
- | TRBV6-1 | ASSVVGFDTEAF
- | TRBV19 | ASSRGQGRSTDTQY
- | TRBV7-2 | ASSLGSWGQANNEQF
- | TRBV7-8 | ASSLGTDTQY
few | TRBV6-6 | ASSYTPNSYEQY
- | TRBV7-2 | ASSLGVAGDSQETQY
- | TRBV20-1 | SARDVYEQY
- | TRBV6-1 | ASRRDTANEKLF
- | TRBV7-9 | ASSTQVSASYEQY
- | TRBV19 | ASSIIAGANTGELF
once | TRBV28 | ASSLGEGLGGWSEAF
- | TRBV19 | ASSIYTANYGYT
- | TRBV6-1 | ASSERLGQGRNQPQH
- | TRBV30 | AWRAVQGWETQY
few | TRBV27 | ASSLSNRELAQPQH
- | TRBV6-5 | ASRPPGQGGEQF
- | TRBV5-1 | ATSRQASSYNSPLH
- | TRBV6-5 | ASSSTGTSFETQY
- | TRBV7-9 | ASSSFRDREDQPQH
- | TRBV14 | ASSHMGDSPYEQY
few | TRBV30 | ACQGVAQPQH
- | TRBV10-3 | AISGILRPVETQY
- | TRBV7-2 | ASSLGDRGYSGNTIY
- | TRBV25-1 | ASSDQGGLGNTIY
- | TRBV4-1 | ASSQDWGLAGGNEQF